This entry describes one T cell receptor (beta chain). The antigen is unknown. The data stem from a study of shared clonotypes between healthy human individuals. General study results and limits: Incompleteness in sorted-subset sequencing, despite large depth, was shown by rarefaction. Only a few donors were included, so the genetic and exposure-history diversity represented was limited.

The data were produced by immunoSEQ multiplex PCR, yet TCRdb's version contains in-frame clones alone and is incomplete. The table records some 980,000 clones, around three quarters of them present only once. Trimming pared 5 bases from V and 8 bases from J, leaving 18 bases between. The germline CDR1 and CDR2 sequences are MDHEN and SYDVKM. This CDR3 spans 15 amino acids. The source material was memory CD4+ T cells sorted from blood. Subset of the sample: CD45RA-negative fraction. The receptor was isolated from a man younger than 35 in good health. The chain uses TRBV28 and TRBJ1-4, with D possibly being TRBD1 (6 bases). CDR3 region: CASSQTGKGEEKLFF. CDR3 DNA: TGTGCCAGCAGTCAAACAGGGAAGGGCGAGGAAAAACTGTTTTTT.